This T cell receptor (beta chain) stems from a study of T cells in Graves' hyperthyroidism and ophthalmopathy. The blood sample was taken at first hyperthyroidism diagnosis, before any ophthalmopathy symptoms. This clonotype occurred many times. Germline V lookup: CDR1 MGHRA, CDR2 YSYEKL. The CDR3 totals 15 residues. V lost 2 bases, J lost 9 bases, and 5 bases stayed unmatched. Amplification of TCR beta CDR3 regions was performed using RNA transcripts as template. When the TCR CDR3 underwent first-round RT-PCR, the HTBI primer set was used. In TCRdb, the multiplex PCR reads were re-called with MiXCR into one record per CDR3 protein. The repertoire holds fewer than 350,000 distinct CDR3 sequences, with 13% as singletons.

The TCR comes from a woman aged 25 to 39 with Graves' hyperthyroidism that later progressed to Graves' ophthalmopathy. V is TRBV4-1 and J is TRBJ2-1; TRBD2 agrees at 12 bases. Material for sequencing was blood. The CDR3 nucleotides are TGCGCCAGCAGCCAAAGGACTAGCGGGACGGTTGAGCAGTTCTTC. It codes for CASSQRTSGTVEQFF.